This passage covers 26 T cell receptor beta chains from one sample sequenced in a study of cytomegalovirus exposure and HLA in healthy donors. PCR was performed using 60 Vbeta and 13 Jbeta primers. Assay used: immunoSEQ multiplex PCR; TCRdb lists only in-frame clones, some missing. The sample holds some 120,000 clones; roughly 80% are singletons and the top ten take more than 1%. The source material was PBMCs. These receptors were collected from a female donor in good health and CMV-seronegative.

The chain is built from TRBV5-1 and TRBJ2-5; 9 positions agree with TRBD1. Looked up from germline, CDR1 is SGHRS and CDR2 is YFSETQ. J lost 10 bases, V lost 4 bases, and 14 bases had no gene match. This CDR3 is built from 15 residues. The CDR3 reads CASSPPRTGAAYQYF. CDR3 DNA sequence: TGCGCCAGCAGCCCCCCTCGGACAGGGGCTGCTTACCAGTACTTC.

This chain uses TRBV27 with TRBJ2-3; possible D gene TRBD1, 7 bases. V gave up 5 bases and J gave up 4 bases, with 16 bases separating them. The CDR3 runs to 15 residues. The germline V gene encodes CDR1 MNHEY and CDR2 SMNVEV (reference sequence). The CDR3 DNA follows: TGTGCCAGCAGTCCCAGGGGGGCGTCAGCAGATACGCAGTATTTT. Protein sequence: CASSPRGASADTQYF.

This chain joins TRBV6-5 and TRBJ2-5; 8 bases agree with TRBD2. CDR1 is MNHEY and CDR2 is SVGAGI in the germline V gene. V lost 5 bases, J lost 4 bases, and 6 bases stayed unmatched. The length of the CDR3 is 14 residues. This CDR3 reads CASSRAREGETQYF. CDR3 DNA: TGTGCCAGCAGTCGTGCTCGGGAGGGAGAGACCCAGTACTTC.

The genes are TRBV4-2 and TRBJ1-6; 8 nucleotides agree with TRBD1. The CDR3 runs 14 residues. Germline V gene lookup returns CDR1 LGHNA and CDR2 YNFKEQ. With V trimmed by 4 bases and J by 7 bases, 3 bases remained unmatched. CDR3 in amino acids: CASSLGQGNSPLHF. CDR3 coding DNA: TGTGCCAGCAGCCTCGGACAGGGAAATTCACCCCTCCACTTT.

The rearrangement links TRBV18 to TRBJ1-5; 9 bases align to TRBD1. Trimming removed 6 bases from V and 3 bases from J; junction bases left unmatched: 3. Per germline, CDR1 KGHSH and CDR2 LQKENI. CDR3 size: 14 residues. In DNA, the CDR3 is TGTGCCAGCTCGCAACAGGGGGCCAATCAGCCCCAGCATTTT. Amino acid sequence: CASSQQGANQPQHF.

This chain connects TRBV6-5 to TRBJ1-1; 9 nucleotides align to TRBD1. The CDR3 is 15 residues long. Germline V gene data show CDR1 as MNHEY and CDR2 as SVGAGI. Unmatched junction bases numbered 9, after V lost 7 bases and J lost 3 bases. The CDR3 sequence: CASTRDRAGDTEAFF. The CDR3 bases are TGTGCCAGCACGCGGGACAGGGCTGGGGACACTGAAGCTTTCTTT.

The chain links TRBV7-9 to TRBJ2-7; D possibly corresponds to TRBD2 (6 bases). Looked up from germline, CDR1 is SEHNR and CDR2 is FQNEAQ (reference sequence). There are 17 residues in the CDR3. V was clipped by 6 bases and J by 0 bases, with 21 bases between them. The CDR3 DNA reads TGTGCCAGCAGTAAATACCCGGAGGGTGAGGTCTCCTACGAGCAGTACTTC. It encodes CASSKYPEGEVSYEQYF. Filled out from reference TRBV7-9 and TRBJ2-7, the complete variable domain reads DTGVSQNPRHKITKRGQNVTFRCDPISEHNRLYWYRQTLGQGPEFLTYFQNEAQLEKSRLLSDRFSAERPKGSFSTLEIQRTEQGDSAMYLCASSKYPEGEVSYEQYFGPGTRLTVT.

The rearrangement joins TRBV10-1 to TRBJ2-7; TRBD1 agrees at 9 bases. J was trimmed by 5 bases and V by 7 bases; bases with no gene match: 6. The germline V gene has CDR1 WNHNN and CDR2 SYGVQD (reference sequence). This CDR3 comprises 13 residues. CDR3 DNA: TGCGCCAGCATAAGGGACAGGGAACACGAGCAGTACTTC. Translation gives CASIRDREHEQYF.

This clone was detected only a few times. The rearrangement joins TRBV6-5 to TRBJ1-2, with 11 nucleotides matching TRBD1. This CDR3 is built from 12 residues. V gave up 6 bases and J gave up 6 bases; unmatched junction bases: 0. The germline V gene has CDR1 MNHEY and CDR2 SVGAGI. The CDR3 region is CASRGQGDGYTF. The CDR3 DNA reads as TGTGCCAGCAGGGGACAGGGGGATGGCTACACCTTC.

The chain has TRBV9 and TRBJ2-1; TRBD2 matches 15 bases. CDR1 and CDR2 (germline): SGDLS, YYNGEE. The CDR3 extends over 17 amino acids. Trimming cost V 3 bases and J 7 bases; bases outside gene matches: 8. In nucleotides, the CDR3 is TGTGCCAGCAGCGGGACTAGCGGGGGGGCTGTCTCGAATGAGCAGTTCTTC. Translation gives CASSGTSGGAVSNEQFF.

This clone was seen once. Here the CDR3 DNA reads TGTGCCAGCACCTTGAAGAGCTCTGGAAACACCATATATTTT. Protein product: CASTLKSSGNTIYF. V and J are TRBV6-6 and TRBJ1-3, with D unclear. The CDR3 is made up of 14 amino acids. V shed 7 bases and J shed 0 bases, with 10 bases lying between them. Germline CDR1 is MNHNY and CDR2 is SVGAGI (reference sequence).

This clone has more than one count but fewer than ten. The V gene is TRBV5-4, the J gene TRBJ1-4; no clear D. Trimming pared 4 bases from V and 0 bases from J, leaving 10 bases between. Germline V gene data show CDR1 as SGHNT and CDR2 as YYREEE (reference sequence). The CDR3 length is 15 residues. The CDR3 nucleotides are TGTGCCAGCAGCATTTCGACATCAACTAATGAAAAACTGTTTTTT. Amino acid sequence: CASSISTSTNEKLFF.

The rearrangement uses TRBV6-1 and TRBJ2-1; TRBD2 agrees at 7 bases. V lost 7 bases and J lost 8; bases outside the gene matches: 8. The germline gives CDR1 MNHNS, CDR2 SASEGT. The CDR3 sequence is 13 residues long. The CDR3 DNA sequence: TGTGCCAGCAACGAGGGACTATGGGATGAGCAGTTCTTC. Amino acids: CASNEGLWDEQFF.

The chain uses TRBV18 and TRBJ2-7, with D maybe TRBD1 (9 bases). Germline V gives CDR1 KGHSH, CDR2 LQKENI. V lost 6 bases to trimming and J lost 6 bases, with 24 bases between them. The CDR3 contains 16 residues. The CDR3 here is CASSPTLGTGTSEQYF. CDR3 DNA sequence: TGTGCCAGCTCGCCAACCCTAGGGACAGGGACTAGCGAGCAGTACTTC.

The chain has TRBV9 and TRBJ1-5; a weak D match, TRBD1 (5 bases). CDR1 is SGDLS, CDR2 YYNGEE, per germline. V dropped 0 bases and J dropped 7 bases, with 11 bases sitting between them. CDR3 length: 14 amino acids. CDR3 coding DNA: TGTGCCAGCAGCGTAGGGAGGGGTCCCCAGCCCCAGCATTTT. Translating gives CASSVGRGPQPQHF.

Comment on this clone: Other DNA sequences in this sample translate to the same CDR3. The V call is TRBV5-1, the J call TRBJ2-5, with D perhaps matching TRBD1 (5 bases). CDR1 and CDR2 (germline): SGHRS, YFSETQ. The CDR3 spans 12 residues. The V gene lost 1 base and the J gene lost 4 bases, with 5 bases spanning the gap. This CDR3 is CASSLRGETQYF. The CDR3 DNA reads TGCGCCAGCAGCTTGAGGGGAGAGACCCAGTACTTC.

The gene calls are TRBV18 and TRBJ2-3; TRBD2 matches 11 bases. The CDR3 totals 19 residues. The V gene's germline CDR1 is KGHSH and CDR2 LQKENI. Unmatched junction bases numbered 10, after V lost 2 bases and J lost 0 bases. CDR3 in amino acids: CASSPLAGGPMESTDTQYF. Written as DNA, the CDR3 is TGTGCCAGCTCACCATTAGCGGGGGGGCCGATGGAAAGCACAGATACGCAGTATTTT.

The genes are TRBV7-3 and TRBJ1-4, with TRBD1 matching over 8 bases. The CDR3 has 13 residues. Germline-derived CDR1 and CDR2 are SGHTA and FQGTGA. V dropped 5 bases and J dropped 7; count of bases not matched to a gene: 3. CDR3 DNA sequence: TGTGCCAGCAGCAGAGACAGGGGTGAAAAACTGTTTTTT. It yields the protein CASSRDRGEKLFF.

The genes are TRBV7-9 and TRBJ2-7, with 9 nucleotides matching TRBD1. CDR1 and CDR2 from the germline V gene are SEHNR and FQNEAQ (reference sequence). The CDR3 is made up of 16 amino acids. The J segment lost 3 bases and the V segment lost 4 bases, leaving 10 bases of the junction unmatched. The CDR3 spells CASSSLQGAAFYEQYF. Here the CDR3 DNA reads TGTGCCAGCAGCTCCTTACAGGGGGCGGCTTTCTACGAGCAGTACTTC.

The V and J genes are TRBV28 and TRBJ2-7, with 12 bases that match TRBD2. Trimming at V came to 6 bases and at J to 1 base, leaving 4 bases not matched to a gene. Per the germline V gene, CDR1 is MDHEN and CDR2 is SYDVKM. The CDR3 has 15 amino acids. The DNA for the CDR3 is TGTGCCAGCAGGCTGACTAGCGGGAGATCCTACGAGCAGTACTTC. This gives the protein CASRLTSGRSYEQYF.

The chain has TRBV6-1 and TRBJ2-2, with D unresolved. Between the trimmed V and J ends, which lost 5 bases and 5 bases, there was a span of 9 bases. Germline V gene sequence: CDR1 MNHNS, CDR2 SASEGT. The CDR3 contains 13 residues. The CDR3 nucleotides are TGTGCCAGCAGTCCAGGTGGTACCGGGGAGCTGTTTTTT. Residues: CASSPGGTGELFF.

The chain combines TRBV4-1 with TRBJ2-3, with a weak D call TRBD1 (6 bases). Trimming took off 11 bases at V and 1 base at J, with 13 bases between the two ends. The length of the CDR3 is 13 residues. Germline CDR1 and CDR2: MGHRA and YSYEKL. DNA of the CDR3: TGCGCCGCGGACAGTTCGCGCACAGATACGCAGTATTTT. Protein: CAADSSRTDTQYF.

The rearrangement joins TRBV14 to TRBJ2-2; TRBD2 agrees at 8 bases. The V gene end was trimmed by 4 bases and the J gene end by 7 bases; junction bases not matched to a gene: 14. The germline CDR1 and CDR2 sequences are SGHDN and FVKESK. CDR3 length equals 17 residues. The CDR3 spells CASSPRAGASRNGELFF. The CDR3 DNA reads as TGTGCCAGCAGCCCCCGAGCGGGAGCGAGTAGGAACGGGGAGCTGTTTTTT.

This clone came up once. This chain uses TRBV4-2 with TRBJ2-1, with 8 bases lining up with TRBD2. The V gene's germline CDR1 is LGHNA and CDR2 YNFKEQ. Trimming removed 2 bases from V and 7 bases from J; junction bases left unmatched: 7. CDR3 length equals 15 residues. CDR3 bases: TGTGCCAGCAGCCAACGGGGGGGGCCAGTAAATGAGCAGTTCTTC. It translates to CASSQRGGPVNEQFF.

This chain uses TRBV19 with TRBJ1-3; 7 nucleotides align to TRBD1. Trimming cost V 5 bases and J 0 bases; bases outside gene matches: 4. Germline V gene sequence: CDR1 LNHDA, CDR2 SQIVND (reference sequence). This CDR3 is built from 15 residues. The CDR3 spells CASSYRGGSGNTIYF. Written as DNA, the CDR3 is TGTGCCAGTAGTTACAGGGGTGGCTCTGGAAACACCATATATTTT. Combining the CDR3 with reference TRBV19 and TRBJ1-3 gives the whole variable domain DGGITQSPKYLFRKEGQNVTLSCEQNLNHDAMYWYRQDPGQGLRLIYYSQIVNDFQKGDIAEGYSVSREKKESFPLTVTSAQKNPTAFYLCASSYRGGSGNTIYFGEGSWLTVV.

The chain recombines TRBV15 with TRBJ1-3; D not certain. The CDR3 spans 14 residues. Germline-derived CDR1 and CDR2 are LNHNV and YYDKDF (reference sequence). Deletions cut 5 bases from V and 2 bases from J, with 10 bases between. CDR3 sequence: CATSRDIAGNTIYF. Written as DNA, the CDR3 is TGTGCCACCAGCCGTGACATCGCTGGAAACACCATATATTTT.